The entry that follows covers one T cell receptor beta chain sequence. Its antigen remains unknown. The sample originates from a study of CD8 T cells in ankylosing spondylitis. Germline loops: CDR1 MNHNS, CDR2 SASEGT. The CDR3 has 16 residues. Trimming shortened V by 5 bases and J by 0 bases, and 16 bases separated the two germline ends. Scientists made TCR beta libraries using quantitative 5'-RACE with molecular barcodes. TCRdb analysed the 5' RACE reads with MiXCR anew, one entry per CDR3 protein. Here the sample spans about 800,000 distinct CDR3 sequences, about 12% being singletons. The study's findings and limits: Within ankylosing spondylitis blood, a TCR beta motif made up of eight highly homologous variants appeared to be characteristic.

The chain recombines TRBV6-1 with TRBJ1-1; D call uncertain. What was sequenced was blood, either unsorted or a sorted T cell fraction (not recorded which). The source is a male donor with ankylosing spondylitis. The CDR3 nucleotides are TGTGCCAGCAGTCCTGCGACGGGATTCATGAACACTGAAGCTTTCTTT. Amino acid sequence: CASSPATGFMNTEAFF.